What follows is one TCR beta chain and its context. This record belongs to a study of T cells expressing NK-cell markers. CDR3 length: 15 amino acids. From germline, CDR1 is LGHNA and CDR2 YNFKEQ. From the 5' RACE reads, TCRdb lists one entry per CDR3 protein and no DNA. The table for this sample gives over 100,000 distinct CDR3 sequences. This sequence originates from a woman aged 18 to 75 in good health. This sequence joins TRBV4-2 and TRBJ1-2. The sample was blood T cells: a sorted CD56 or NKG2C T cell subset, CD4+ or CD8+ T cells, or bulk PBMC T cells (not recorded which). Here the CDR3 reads CASSQGGTAGYDYTF.